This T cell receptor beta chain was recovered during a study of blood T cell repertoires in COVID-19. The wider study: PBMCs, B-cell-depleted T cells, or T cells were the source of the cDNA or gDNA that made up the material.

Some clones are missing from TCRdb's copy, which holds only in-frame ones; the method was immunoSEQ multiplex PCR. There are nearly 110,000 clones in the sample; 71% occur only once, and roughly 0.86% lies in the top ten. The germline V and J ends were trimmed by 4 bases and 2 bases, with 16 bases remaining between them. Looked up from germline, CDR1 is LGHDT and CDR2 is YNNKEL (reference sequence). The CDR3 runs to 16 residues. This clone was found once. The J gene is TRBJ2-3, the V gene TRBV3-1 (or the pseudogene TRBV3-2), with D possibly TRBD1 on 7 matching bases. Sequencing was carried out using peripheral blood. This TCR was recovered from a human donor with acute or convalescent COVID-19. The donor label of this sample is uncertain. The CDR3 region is CASSLRAGGNTDTQYF. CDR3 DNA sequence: TGTGCCAGCAGCCTCAGGGCAGGGGGGAACACAGATACGCAGTATTTT.